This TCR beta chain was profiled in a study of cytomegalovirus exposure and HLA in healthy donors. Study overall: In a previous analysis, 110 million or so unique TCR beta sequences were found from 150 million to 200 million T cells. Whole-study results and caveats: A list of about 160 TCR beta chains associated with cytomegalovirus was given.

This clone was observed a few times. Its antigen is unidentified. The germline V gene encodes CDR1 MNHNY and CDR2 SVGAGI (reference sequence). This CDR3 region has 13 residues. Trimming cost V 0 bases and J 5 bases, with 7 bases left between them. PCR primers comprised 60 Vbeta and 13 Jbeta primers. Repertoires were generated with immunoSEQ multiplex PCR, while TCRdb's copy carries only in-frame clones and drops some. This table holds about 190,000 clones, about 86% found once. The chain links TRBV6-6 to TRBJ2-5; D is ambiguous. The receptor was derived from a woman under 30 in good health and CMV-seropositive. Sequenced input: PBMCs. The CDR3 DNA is TGTGCCAGCAGTTACTCGGAGAGCGAGACCCAGTACTTC. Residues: CASSYSESETQYF.